One sample yielded the 20 T cell receptor beta chains listed below, sequenced in a study of T cell responses to AZD1222 COVID-19 vaccine. Only in-frame clones appear in the TCRdb table, and some are missing; sequencing was by immunoSEQ multiplex PCR. Of about 110,000 clones listed, approximately 86% were seen once; the top ten hold 3% to 4%. The starting material was peripheral blood, obtained on day 0 of AZD1222 vaccination. The receptors were sampled from an adult in good health.

The chain combines TRBV2 with TRBJ2-3; 12 positions match TRBD2. Germline CDR1 reads SNHLY; CDR2 reads FYNNEI. This CDR3 spans 16 amino acids. The trim removed 5 bases at V and 4 bases at J, leaving 7 bases unmatched. The CDR3 nucleotides are TGTGCCAGCAGTCCTACTAGCGGGGGGAGATCAGATACGCAGTATTTT. The encoded protein is CASSPTSGGRSDTQYF.

The V and J genes are TRBV27 and TRBJ2-7; D perhaps matches TRBD2 (5 bases). Germline-derived CDR1 and CDR2 are MNHEY and SMNVEV (reference sequence). V was pared by 6 bases and J by 4 bases, with 13 bases between. The CDR3 loop spans 13 amino acids. CDR3 sequence: CASRSGRGYEQYF. The DNA for the CDR3 is TGTGCCAGCAGGTCTGGGCGAGGGTACGAGCAGTACTTC.

The V gene is TRBV7-8, the J gene TRBJ1-2; a weak D match, TRBD1 (5 bases). Per the germline V gene, CDR1 is SGHVS and CDR2 is FQNEAQ. V was pared by 1 base and J by 4 bases, with 13 bases between. The CDR3 covers 15 residues. The CDR3 sequence is CASSLEAGTIYGYTF. The CDR3 nucleotides read TGTGCCAGCAGCTTAGAAGCAGGGACCATCTATGGCTACACCTTC. Full variable domain (missing parts from reference TRBV7-8 and TRBJ1-2): GAGVSQSPRYKVAKRGQDVALRCDPISGHVSLFWYQQALGQGPEFLTYFQNEAQLDKSGLPSDRFFAERPEGSVSTLKIQRTQQEDSAVYLCASSLEAGTIYGYTFGSGTRLTVV.

The V call is TRBV5-1, the J call TRBJ2-1, with 7 bases lining up with TRBD1. The CDR3 has 16 amino acids. The V segment lost 7 bases and the J segment 0 bases; nucleotides outside the gene matches: 10. From germline, CDR1 is SGHRS and CDR2 YFSETQ. DNA of the CDR3: TGCGCCAGCCGGCCTTGGACAGGCAACTCCTACAATGAGCAGTTCTTC. Translating gives CASRPWTGNSYNEQFF.

The chain has TRBV3-1 (or the pseudogene TRBV3-2) and TRBJ2-1, with no clear D. This CDR3 has 15 amino acids. V was clipped by 0 bases and J by 5 bases, with 11 bases between them. Germline-derived CDR1 and CDR2 are LGHDT and YNNKEL (reference sequence). The CDR3 bases are TGTGCCAGCAGCCAAGAGTACGGTCCCCACAATGAGCAGTTCTTC. It is translated as CASSQEYGPHNEQFF.

This clone was counted a single time. The chain employs TRBV5-5 and TRBJ2-5, with D possibly being TRBD1 or TRBD2 (5 bases each). This CDR3 has 13 residues. V was shortened by 6 bases and J by 3 bases, with 12 bases between the two germline ends. Germline V gives CDR1 SGHKS, CDR2 YYEKEE (reference sequence). The CDR3 region is CASIEGHEETQYF. In DNA, the CDR3 is TGTGCCAGCATCGAGGGGCACGAAGAGACCCAGTACTTC.

The chain employs TRBV19 and TRBJ2-1, with 9 bases that match TRBD2. Germline CDR1 is LNHDA and CDR2 is SQIVND (reference sequence). V shed 6 bases, J shed 4 bases, and the junction held 4 bases outside the gene matches. CDR3 length: 14 amino acids. CDR3 amino acids: CASRASGEYNEQFF. DNA for the CDR3: TGTGCCAGTAGAGCTAGCGGGGAGTACAATGAGCAGTTCTTC.

The chain recombines TRBV7-2 with TRBJ1-5; D remains ambiguous. The germline V gene encodes CDR1 SGHTA and CDR2 FQGNSA. Between the trimmed V and J ends, which lost 3 bases and 5 bases, there was a span of 11 bases. The CDR3 is 14 amino acids. The CDR3 region has the DNA TGTGCCAGCAGCTTGGCCCCTGGATATCAGCCCCAGCATTTT. The encoded protein is CASSLAPGYQPQHF.

The chain recombines TRBV5-1 with TRBJ1-2; D might be TRBD1 (5 bases). V lost 0 bases to trimming and J lost 2 bases, with 8 bases between them. Germline assignment: CDR1 SGHRS and CDR2 YFSETQ. The CDR3 has 14 amino acids. The CDR3 DNA reads TGCGCCAGCAGCTTGGAAAGACAGAACTATGGCTACACCTTC. Translating gives CASSLERQNYGYTF.

The chain joins TRBV5-5 to TRBJ1-1, with D maybe TRBD1 (5 bases). The CDR3 extends over 15 amino acids. CDR1 and CDR2 from the germline V gene are SGHKS and YYEKEE (reference sequence). Between the trimmed V and J ends, which lost 6 bases and 2 bases, there was a span of 17 bases. The CDR3 bases are TGTGCCAGCACCCGTTCCGGGGGAGGAAACACTGAAGCTTTCTTT. Its translation is CASTRSGGGNTEAFF.

CDR3 region: CASSNSGYSYEQYF. For the CDR3, the DNA is TGCGCCAGCAGCAATAGCGGATACTCCTACGAGCAGTACTTC. The chain uses TRBV5-1 and TRBJ2-7; TRBD2 is a possible D gene (6 bases). The CDR3 has 14 amino acids. Deletions cut 4 bases from V and 0 bases from J, with 11 bases between. CDR1 and CDR2 from the germline V gene are SGHRS and YFSETQ.

This sequence joins TRBV5-6 and TRBJ1-4; no clear D. CDR1 and CDR2 (germline): SGHDT, YYEEEE. The CDR3 is made up of 15 amino acids. V dropped 5 bases and J dropped 2 bases, with 13 bases sitting between them. This CDR3 is CASRPTTDTNEKLFF. CDR3 DNA: TGTGCCAGCAGACCAACTACGGATACTAATGAAAAACTGTTTTTT.

The rearrangement joins TRBV7-6 to TRBJ1-3, with D possibly matching TRBD1 (6 bases). CDR1 SGHVS and CDR2 FNYEAQ come from the germline V gene. V gave up 5 bases and J gave up 4 bases, with 18 bases separating them. The CDR3 totals 16 residues. In DNA form, the CDR3 reads TGTGCCAGCAGCCAACCCTACAGGGAGTTCGGAAACACCATATATTTT. Translating it yields CASSQPYREFGNTIYF.

V gene TRBV5-1 combines with J gene TRBJ1-3, with D tentatively TRBD1 (5 bases). Deletions cut 0 bases from V and 0 bases from J, with 13 bases between. The CDR3 length is 17 residues. Germline V gives CDR1 SGHRS, CDR2 YFSETQ. In DNA form, the CDR3 reads TGCGCCAGCAGCTTGGGCGGGACGGATAACTCTGGAAACACCATATATTTT. It translates to CASSLGGTDNSGNTIYF.

The chain joins TRBV5-4 to TRBJ1-2; D might be TRBD1 (6 bases). V gave up 0 bases and J gave up 4 bases, with 13 bases separating them. The germline gives CDR1 SGHNT, CDR2 YYREEE (reference sequence). The CDR3 is made up of 15 amino acids. CDR3 nucleotide sequence: TGTGCCAGCAGCTTGGAGGGAGGGGGGAGCTATGGCTACACCTTC. Translated: CASSLEGGGSYGYTF.

The rearrangement links TRBV28 to TRBJ1-5; possible D gene TRBD1, 6 bases. This CDR3 is built from 16 residues. The V end lost 2 bases, the J end lost 2 bases, and 13 bases lay between the germline ends. Germline CDR1 and CDR2: MDHEN and SYDVKM. CDR3 loop: CASSLPVRGGNQPQHF. The CDR3 DNA reads TGTGCCAGCAGTTTACCGGTAAGGGGGGGCAATCAGCCCCAGCATTTT.

V usage is TRBV6-6 and J usage is TRBJ1-5; D call uncertain. V was clipped by 2 bases and J by 0 bases, with 2 bases between them. The CDR3 has 13 residues. Germline CDR1 MNHNY, CDR2 SVGAGI (reference sequence). CDR3 in DNA: TGTGCCAGCAGTTACCTTAGCAATCAGCCCCAGCATTTT. Translated, it gives CASSYLSNQPQHF.

The rearrangement uses TRBV7-8 and TRBJ2-7; D might be TRBD2 (5 bases). The V end was cut by 1 base, the J end by 5 bases, with 12 bases between. The CDR3 is 14 residues long. Per germline, CDR1 SGHVS and CDR2 FQNEAQ. CDR3 sequence reads: CASSLDPRADEQYF. CDR3 in DNA: TGTGCCAGCAGCTTAGATCCGAGGGCGGACGAGCAGTACTTC.

V and J are TRBV6-1 and TRBJ1-2, with D unclear. CDR3 length: 15 amino acids. Germline CDR1 and CDR2: MNHNS and SASEGT. V was pared by 2 bases and J by 4 bases, with 14 bases between. CDR3 coding DNA: TGTGCCAGCAGTGAAATTTTCGGAGGTACCTATGGCTACACCTTC. This sequence encodes CASSEIFGGTYGYTF.

CDR3 DNA sequence: TGTGCCTGGAGTGTAAAGGCAGTGGAGCAGTACTTC. Its translation: CAWSVKAVEQYF. This rearrangement joins TRBV30 to TRBJ2-7; D is undetermined. The CDR3 has 12 residues. Germline lookup yields CDR1 GTSNPN and CDR2 SVGIG (reference sequence). V shed 0 bases and J shed 7 bases, with 10 bases lying between them.